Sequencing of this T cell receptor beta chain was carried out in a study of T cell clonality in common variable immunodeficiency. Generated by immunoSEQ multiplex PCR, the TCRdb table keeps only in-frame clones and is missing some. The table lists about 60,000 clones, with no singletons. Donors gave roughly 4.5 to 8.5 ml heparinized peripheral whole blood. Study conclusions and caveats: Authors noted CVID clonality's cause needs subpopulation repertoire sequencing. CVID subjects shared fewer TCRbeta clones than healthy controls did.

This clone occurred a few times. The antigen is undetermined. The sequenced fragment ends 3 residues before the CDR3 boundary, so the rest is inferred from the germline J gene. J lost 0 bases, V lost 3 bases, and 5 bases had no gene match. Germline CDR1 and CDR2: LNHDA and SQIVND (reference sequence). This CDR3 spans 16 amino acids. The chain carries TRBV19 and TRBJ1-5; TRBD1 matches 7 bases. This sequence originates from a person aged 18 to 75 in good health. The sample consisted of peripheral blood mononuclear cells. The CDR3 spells CASSIRGDYSNQPQHF. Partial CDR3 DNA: TGTGCCAGTAGTATCAGGGGGGATTATAGCAATCAGCCC.